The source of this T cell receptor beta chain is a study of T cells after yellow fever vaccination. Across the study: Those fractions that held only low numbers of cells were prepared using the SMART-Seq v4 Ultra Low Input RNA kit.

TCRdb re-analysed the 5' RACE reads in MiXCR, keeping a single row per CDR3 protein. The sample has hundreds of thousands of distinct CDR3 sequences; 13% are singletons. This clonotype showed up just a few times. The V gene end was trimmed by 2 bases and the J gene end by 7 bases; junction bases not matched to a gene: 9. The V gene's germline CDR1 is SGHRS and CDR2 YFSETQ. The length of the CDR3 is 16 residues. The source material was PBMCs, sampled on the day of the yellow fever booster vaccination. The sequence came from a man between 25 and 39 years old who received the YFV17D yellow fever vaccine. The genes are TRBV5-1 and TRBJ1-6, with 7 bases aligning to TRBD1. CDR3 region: CASSFSPGGVNSPLHF. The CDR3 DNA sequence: TGCGCCAGCAGCTTTTCACCAGGGGGGGTAAATTCACCCCTCCACTTT.